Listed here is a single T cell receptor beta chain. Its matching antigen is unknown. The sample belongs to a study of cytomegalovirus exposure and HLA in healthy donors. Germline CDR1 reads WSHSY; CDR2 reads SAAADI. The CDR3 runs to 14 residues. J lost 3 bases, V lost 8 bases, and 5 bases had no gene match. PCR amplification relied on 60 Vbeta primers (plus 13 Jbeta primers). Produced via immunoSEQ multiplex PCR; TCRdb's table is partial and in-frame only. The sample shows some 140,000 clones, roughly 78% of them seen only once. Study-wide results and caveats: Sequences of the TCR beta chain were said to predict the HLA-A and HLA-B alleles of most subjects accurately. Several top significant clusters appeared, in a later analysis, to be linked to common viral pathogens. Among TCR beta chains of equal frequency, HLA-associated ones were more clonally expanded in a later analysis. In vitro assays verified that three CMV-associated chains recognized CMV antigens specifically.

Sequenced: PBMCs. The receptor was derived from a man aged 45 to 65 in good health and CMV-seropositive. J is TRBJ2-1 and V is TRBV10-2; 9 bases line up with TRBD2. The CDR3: CASGSAGGYNEQFF. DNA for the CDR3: TGCGCCAGCGGTTCAGCGGGGGGCTACAATGAGCAGTTCTTC.